Each of the 28 T cell receptor beta chains below was sequenced from the same sample in a study of T cells in Graves' hyperthyroidism and ophthalmopathy. TCR beta CDR3 regions were amplified from RNA transcripts. HTBI primers were used for first-round RT-PCR of the TCR CDR3. TCRdb analysed the multiplex PCR reads with MiXCR anew, one entry per CDR3 protein. This table has fewer than 500,000 distinct CDR3 sequences, roughly 14% appearing once. The sequenced material came from blood. The receptor set was obtained from a man younger than 35 with Graves' ophthalmopathy.

At least ten counts were recorded for this clonotype. The chain couples TRBV7-2 to TRBJ2-7; 9 bases are shared with TRBD2. Trimming took 5 bases from V and 2 from J; bases not matched to a gene: 10. The CDR3 runs to 16 residues. Germline CDR1 is SGHTA and CDR2 is FQGNSA. The CDR3 nucleotides read TGTGCCAGCAGCAGGGGATCAGCGGGAGGTACCTACGAGCAGTACTTC. This gives the protein CASSRGSAGGTYEQYF.

This clonotype was recorded at least ten times. The J gene is TRBJ1-1, the V gene TRBV7-8; D not resolved. Germline V gives CDR1 SGHVS, CDR2 FQNEAQ. V was clipped by 2 bases and J by 5 bases, with 12 bases between them. The CDR3 runs 14 residues. CDR3 coding DNA: TGTGCCAGCAGCTTAATAGCACCCGATACTGAAGCTTTCTTT. This encodes CASSLIAPDTEAFF.

This clonotype was seen a few times. The chain joins TRBV20-1 to TRBJ1-1; D is uncertain. The CDR3 length is 12 residues. Trimming left V 0 bases short and J 5 bases short, with 7 bases between. Germline V gene sequence: CDR1 DFQATT, CDR2 SNEGSKA (reference sequence). The CDR3 DNA sequence: TGCAGTGCTAGAGACGCGGGGACTGAAGCTTTCTTT. It translates to CSARDAGTEAFF.

This sequence joins TRBV3-1 and TRBJ2-1; a weak D match, TRBD2 (6 bases). Per germline, CDR1 LGHDT and CDR2 YNNKEL (reference sequence). The germline V and J ends were trimmed by 1 base and 5 bases, with 6 bases remaining between them. The CDR3 runs 13 residues. CDR3 nucleotides: TGTGCCAGCAGCCAAGGGACTAACAATGAGCAGTTCTTC. This encodes CASSQGTNNEQFF.

This clonotype was counted ten times or more. The chain has TRBV13 and TRBJ2-3, with TRBD2 as a possible D gene (5 bases). This CDR3 has 15 residues. Germline V gene lookup returns CDR1 PRHDT and CDR2 FYEKMQ (reference sequence). V was pared by 1 base and J by 4 bases, with 12 bases between. CDR3 protein: CASSLAGENPDTQYF. In DNA, the CDR3 is TGTGCCAGCAGCTTAGCCGGGGAGAACCCAGATACGCAGTATTTT.

This clonotype showed up many times. The chain has TRBV3-1 and TRBJ1-2; TRBD1 matches 8 bases. This CDR3 is 15 amino acids long. The germline CDR1 and CDR2 sequences are LGHDT and YNNKEL (reference sequence). V trimming: 4 bases; J trimming: 4 bases; junction bases outside the gene matches: 8. DNA for the CDR3: TGTGCCAGCAGCCTAACGGACAGGGCCGTCTATGGCTACACCTTC. Translation gives CASSLTDRAVYGYTF.

This clonotype was found many times. The V call is TRBV12-3 or TRBV12-4, the J call TRBJ2-1, with a tentative D call TRBD2 (6 bases). V was cut by 8 bases and J by 0 bases, with 14 bases left in between. There are 15 residues in the CDR3. The CDR3 loop reads CASRPRGSSYNEQFF. The CDR3 region has the DNA TGTGCCAGCCGTCCCCGGGGGAGCTCCTACAATGAGCAGTTCTTC.

This chain joins TRBV19 and TRBJ2-3; D is perhaps TRBD2 (6 bases). Per germline, CDR1 LNHDA and CDR2 SQIVND (reference sequence). This CDR3 comprises 15 residues. The V end lost 4 bases, the J end lost 2 bases, and 13 bases lay between the germline ends. In DNA form, the CDR3 reads TGTGCCAGTAGTACCCGGGGGTCTTTCACAGATACGCAGTATTTT. Translated, it gives CASSTRGSFTDTQYF.

The chain recombines TRBV9 with TRBJ2-3; tentative D call: TRBD1 (5 bases). Between the trimmed V and J ends, which lost 2 bases and 1 base, there was a span of 11 bases. Germline V gives CDR1 SGDLS, CDR2 YYNGEE. This CDR3 region has 15 residues. The CDR3 region is CASSVLGVRTDTQYF. The CDR3 DNA reads as TGTGCCAGCAGCGTGTTAGGGGTGCGCACAGATACGCAGTATTTT.

The chain has TRBV20-1 and TRBJ2-3, with 7 bases lining up with TRBD1. Germline CDR1 DFQATT, CDR2 SNEGSKA (reference sequence). The CDR3 is made up of 15 amino acids. V trimming: 5 bases; J trimming: 3 bases; junction bases outside the gene matches: 11. The CDR3 DNA sequence: TGCAGTGCTGGTAGTTCTAGGGGGCATACAGATACGCAGTATTTT. This gives the protein CSAGSSRGHTDTQYF.

The chain carries TRBV7-2 and TRBJ1-2; the match to TRBD1 covers 7 bases. The V gene end was trimmed by 6 bases and the J gene end by 3 bases; junction bases not matched to a gene: 7. The CDR3 has 14 amino acids. Germline CDR1 and CDR2: SGHTA and FQGNSA. CDR3 coding DNA: TGTGCCAGCAGGAGGGGGCGCCGGGACTATGGCTACACCTTC. This gives the protein CASRRGRRDYGYTF. The full variable domain, in which reference TRBV7-2 and TRBJ1-2 provide the parts outside the CDR3, is GAGVSQSPSNKVTEKGKDVELRCDPISGHTALYWYRQSLGQGLEFLIYFQGNSAPDKSGLPSDRFSAERTGGSVSTLTIQRTQQEDSAVYLCASRRGRRDYGYTFGSGTRLTVV.

Turning to this clonotype: This clone may be a read error of a much larger clone one base away. J is TRBJ2-3 and V is TRBV7-3; 7 nucleotides agree with TRBD2. V dropped 8 bases and J dropped 4; count of bases not matched to a gene: 6. The CDR3 contains 13 residues. The germline V gene encodes CDR1 SGHTA and CDR2 FQGTGA. The CDR3 is CASAGEMADTQYF. In DNA, the CDR3 is TGTGCCAGCGCGGGAGAGATGGCAGATACGCAGTATTTT.

The chain uses TRBV6-5 and TRBJ2-5; 7 bases fit TRBD1. The CDR3 consists of 15 residues. Germline V gene data show CDR1 as MNHEY and CDR2 as SVGAGI. V was pared by 2 bases and J by 5 bases, with 8 bases of the junction left unmatched. As DNA, the CDR3 is TGTGCCAGCAGTTACCGGGACAGTCTCCTGGAGACCCAGTACTTC. Encoded protein: CASSYRDSLLETQYF.

The chain links TRBV2 to TRBJ2-3, with TRBD2 matching over 12 bases. CDR1 and CDR2 (germline): SNHLY, FYNNEI. Losses at the gene ends were 6 bases for V and 2 bases for J; bases not matched to a gene: 3. This CDR3 has 15 amino acids. Here the CDR3 reads CASRASGGATDTQYF. The CDR3 region has the DNA TGTGCCAGCAGAGCTAGCGGGGGGGCCACAGATACGCAGTATTTT.

Many counts were recorded for this clonotype. The V gene is TRBV7-9, the J gene TRBJ2-7; D uncertain. Germline V gives CDR1 SEHNR, CDR2 FQNEAQ (reference sequence). Trimming removed 5 bases from V and 3 bases from J, with 8 bases in between. The CDR3 has 12 residues. The CDR3 here is CASSLPFYEQYF. CDR3 bases: TGTGCCAGCAGCCTCCCATTCTACGAGCAGTACTTC. Variable domain in full (rest from reference TRBV7-9 and TRBJ2-7): DTGVSQNPRHKITKRGQNVTFRCDPISEHNRLYWYRQTLGQGPEFLTYFQNEAQLEKSRLLSDRFSAERPKGSFSTLEIQRTEQGDSAMYLCASSLPFYEQYFGPGTRLTVT.

This clonotype was observed at least ten times. The rearrangement links TRBV29-1 to TRBJ1-1; 7 positions agree with TRBD1. V lost 1 base to trimming and J lost 5 bases; unmatched junction nucleotides: 4. The germline V gene encodes CDR1 SQVTM and CDR2 ANQGSEA. There are 13 residues in the CDR3. CDR3 protein: CSVEGQGLTEAFF. The CDR3 DNA is TGCAGCGTTGAAGGACAGGGTTTAACTGAAGCTTTCTTT.

This clonotype appeared many times. The V and J genes are TRBV7-9 and TRBJ1-1, with D unclear. The CDR3 loop spans 13 amino acids. Germline V gene data show CDR1 as SEHNR and CDR2 as FQNEAQ (reference sequence). Trimming shortened V by 11 bases and J by 2 bases, and 15 bases separated the two germline ends. The CDR3 region is CAGFPGVNTEAFF. CDR3 bases: TGTGCCGGTTTTCCAGGCGTCAACACTGAAGCTTTCTTT.

About this clonotype itself: A much larger clone lies one base from this, so it may be a read error. This chain uses TRBV28 with TRBJ2-1, with D perhaps assigned TRBD1 or TRBD2 (5 bases each). Germline V gives CDR1 MDHEN, CDR2 SYDVKM. The length of the CDR3 is 16 residues. The ends were cut back, 3 bases at V and 5 bases at J, with 17 bases in the middle. The CDR3 region has the DNA TGTGCCAGCAGTTTCCTGGGGCGGGTCGTCAACAATGAGCAGTTCTTC. It codes for CASSFLGRVVNNEQFF.

This clonotype was counted ten times or more. This chain links TRBV20-1 with TRBJ2-1, with no clear D. Germline V lookup: CDR1 DFQATT, CDR2 SNEGSKA (reference sequence). Deletions cut 0 bases from V and 5 bases from J, with 8 bases between. This CDR3 region has 13 residues. DNA for the CDR3: TGCAGTGCTAGAGATGAAATAAACAATGAGCAGTTCTTC. Its translation: CSARDEINNEQFF.

This clonotype was counted between two and nine times. The chain recombines TRBV5-1 with TRBJ2-6; D ambiguous. The CDR3 runs to 14 residues. The germline gives CDR1 SGHRS, CDR2 YFSETQ. The germline V and J ends were trimmed by 5 bases and 12 bases, with 18 bases remaining between them. CDR3 protein: CASRKDPSRSVLTF. The DNA for the CDR3 is TGCGCCAGCAGAAAGGACCCCTCCCGGTCCGTCCTGACTTTC.

The chain combines TRBV27 with TRBJ1-2; a possible D gene is TRBD1 (5 bases). Germline CDR1 is MNHEY and CDR2 is SMNVEV (reference sequence). The ends were cut back, 2 bases at V and 8 bases at J, with 18 bases in the middle. CDR3 length: 15 residues. The CDR3 protein is CASSLNPTGGGGYTF. For the CDR3, the DNA is TGTGCCAGCAGTTTAAATCCCACGGGGGGGGGAGGCTACACCTTC.

This clonotype has more than one count but fewer than ten. The chain couples TRBV6-1 to TRBJ1-6; D is uncertain. The CDR3 is made up of 13 amino acids. V was clipped by 6 bases and J by 10 bases, with 13 bases between them. In germline, CDR1 is MNHNS, CDR2 SASEGT. For the CDR3, the DNA is TGTGCCAGCAGAGACACGGGAGGCTCACCCCTCCACTTT. Protein: CASRDTGGSPLHF.

This clonotype came up many times. The V gene is TRBV6-1, the J gene TRBJ1-2; D ambiguous. Trimming took 5 bases from V and 5 from J, leaving 12 bases between them. Germline CDR1 reads MNHNS; CDR2 reads SASEGT. This CDR3 is 13 amino acids long. In DNA form, the CDR3 reads TGTGCCAGCAGTTCCACCGGCCGGTATGGCTACACCTTC. Its translation is CASSSTGRYGYTF.

The V call is TRBV5-1, the J call TRBJ2-5; D may be TRBD1 (6 bases). Judging by the DNA end, TRBJ2-1 fits better; the J call may be wrong. The CDR3 length is 14 residues. Germline V lookup: CDR1 SGHRS, CDR2 YFSETQ. CDR3 loop: CASSTPGQQETQFF. In DNA form, the CDR3 reads TGCGCCAGCAGTACACCGGGACAACAAGAGACCCAGTTCTTC.

V is TRBV7-3 and J is TRBJ2-6, with D tentatively TRBD2 (6 bases). CDR1 is SGHTA and CDR2 is FQGTGA in the germline V gene. The CDR3 length is 18 residues. The V end lost 6 bases, the J end lost 0 bases, and 18 bases lay between the germline ends. Here the CDR3 reads CASSPFGGTLSGANVLTF. CDR3 DNA sequence: TGTGCCAGCAGTCCGTTTGGGGGGACCCTCTCTGGGGCCAACGTCCTGACTTTC.

This clonotype showed up just a few times. The J gene is TRBJ2-7, the V gene TRBV12-3 or TRBV12-4; the D is unclear. V was clipped by 6 bases and J by 6 bases, with 12 bases between them. There are 12 residues in the CDR3. CDR3 sequence reads: CASRTGYGEQYF. CDR3 nucleotides: TGTGCCAGCAGGACGGGTTACGGCGAGCAGTACTTC.

With regard to this clonotype: This could be a read error, since a much larger clone is one nucleotide away. The chain is built from TRBV2 and TRBJ2-1; no clear D gene. Trimming removed 8 bases at V and 1 base at J, with 9 bases between. The CDR3 totals 13 residues. The germline CDR1 and CDR2 sequences are SNHLY and FYNNEI. CDR3 protein: CASGEQSYNEQFF. The CDR3 coding sequence is TGTGCCAGCGGAGAGCAGTCCTACAATGAGCAGTTCTTC.

Concerning this clonotype itself: The CDR3 does not end in the conserved phenylalanine or tryptophan, so this is likely a read error. The chain uses TRBV18 and TRBJ2-2; 8 nucleotides line up with TRBD1. CDR3 length: 15 residues. Germline loops: CDR1 KGHSH, CDR2 LQKENI. V trimming: 3 bases; J trimming: 7 bases; junction bases outside the gene matches: 7. CDR3 sequence reads: CASSPGQGGIGELFL. The CDR3 coding sequence is TGTGCCAGCTCACCCGGACAGGGAGGAATCGGGGAGCTGTTTCTT.